The clone carrying this T cell receptor beta chain was counted a few times. Germline values: CDR1 WNHNN, CDR2 SYGVQD (reference sequence). V dropped 2 bases and J dropped 10; count of bases not matched to a gene: 6. The CDR3 length is 14 residues. Clones were read by immunoSEQ multiplex PCR, and TCRdb kept only the in-frame ones, dropping some. Altogether 50,000 to 55,000 clones are present, roughly 75% being singletons, with the ten largest covering roughly 3.9%. The data were obtained in a study of PD-L1 blockade in urothelial cancer. About the research overall: About 90% of the roughly 29 patients were men whose urothelial cancer was bladder-origin.

Time point reported: pretreatment peripheral blood. Patients each gave 1 to 8 samples, pretreatment and on-treatment. This sample comprised PBMCs, obtained around atezolizumab (anti-PD-L1) treatment. The J gene is TRBJ2-2, the V gene TRBV10-1; 8 bases fit TRBD2. This TCR came from a man aged 65-85 years with urothelial cancer. The CDR3 spells CASSERGGRKELFF. CDR3 sequence (DNA): TGCGCCAGCAGTGAGCGGGGGGGTAGAAAGGAGCTGTTTTTT.